This TCR beta chain was found in a study of CD8+CD57+ T cells in acquired aplastic anemia (dated by TCRdb to between 2018 and 2020). In the study overall: DNA extracted from sorted CD4+ and CD8+ cells had a mean of about 3.2 ug, with a range of about 0.18 to 27.4 ug. CD8+CD57+ expansion was defined as a frequency above the mean frequency observed in healthy subjects.

The paper's findings and limits, for the study overall: CD8+ Simpson's diversity did not differ significantly between patients and healthy controls (P=0.060). Around 31 CD8+ CDR3 sequences were shared between patients and controls but appeared highly expressed in patients and within their immunodominant clones.

Profiling of TCR beta VDJ combinations and CDR3 sequences used genomic DNA as the template. An Illumina HiSeq 2000 was the platform used for TCR repertoire sequencing. The original pipeline was this. Repertoires were assessed using TRBV/TRBJ rearrangement plots, CDR3 size and DJ length profiles, and Simpson's diversity index. Whichever DNA sequence was most abundant in the deep sequencing data was defined as the immunodominant clone. CDR3 amino acid sequences were checked for sharing across subjects and were also compared against the VDJdb database and published repertoires. The raw public data were reprocessed by TCRdb itself: fastp quality trimming at Q25, MiXCR clonotype calling, in-frame beta chains only. Each CDR3 protein appears once, grouped with its most common genes and DNA. TCRdb's processing, not the authors', yielded these V and J calls. The sample table contains about 200,000 distinct CDR3 sequences; only one count was recorded for about 62% of them. Jointly, the top ten make up about 60% of the sample.

Flow cytometry had shown CD8+CD57+ cell expansion in the patients selected for sequencing. Every patient had severe acquired aplastic anemia, diagnosed using the International Study of Aplastic Anemia and Agranulocytosis and Camitta criteria. At the time blood was sampled, none of the patients had received any therapy. TCR repertoires of sorted CD4+ and CD8+ blood T cells from severe aplastic anemia patients and healthy subjects were deep-sequenced in the study. Patients were enrolled in the USA under clinicaltrials.gov protocols 00001620, 01623167, 00001397, 00071045, 00081523 and 00961064. Ficoll-Paque density gradient centrifugation was used to isolate peripheral blood mononuclear cells. Before DNA was extracted, CD4+ and CD8+ T cells were sorted using either FACS or magnetic beads. For CDR1 and CDR2, the germline V gene (reference sequence) lists SEHNR and FQNEAQ. Trimming removed 5 bases from V and 2 bases from J; the gene matches leave 8 bases unexplained. The CDR3 sequence holds 15 residues, the cysteine and phenylalanine included. Of the read, only the CDR3 DNA is kept; its 45 bases are in frame from base 1.

With respect to this clonotype: Its antigen has not been determined. The sample holds no much larger clone one base away, and base qualities are not on file.

Sequencing was done on a sample of sorted CD4+, CD8+, or CD8+CD57+ T cells (not recorded which) from PBMCs. The source is a human donor with aplastic anemia. The chain employs TRBV7-9 and TRBJ1-1; the junction holds 7 bases that match TRBD1. The CDR3 amino acid sequence is: CASSARQGPNTEAFF. The DNA is TGTGCCAGCAGCGCTAGACAGGGACCAAACACTGAAGCTTTCTTT. Beyond the CDR3, the reference TRBV7-9 and TRBJ1-1 genes provide the residues; the full variable domain reads: DTGVSQNPRHKITKRGQNVTFRCDPISEHNRLYWYRQTLGQGPEFLTYFQNEAQLEKSRLLSDRFSAERPKGSFSTLEIQRTEQGDSAMYLCASSARQGPNTEAFFGQGTRLTVV.